The clone carrying this T cell receptor beta chain was observed once. CDR3 size: 12 residues. Trimming shortened V by 4 bases and J by 14 bases, and 17 bases separated the two germline ends. The germline CDR1 and CDR2 sequences are LGHDT and YNNKEL (reference sequence). This record comes from a study of blood T cell repertoires in COVID-19. The overall study: Sites in the United States, Italy and Spain provided acute and convalescent COVID-19 samples. The cDNA or gDNA used as material had been derived from T cells, B-cell-depleted T cells, or PBMCs.

Original processing notes: Estimates of nucleated cell counts were drawn from the amplification of reference gene primers. Sequencing was performed with immunoSEQ multiplex PCR; in TCRdb, only in-frame clones are kept and a portion is missing. V and J calls and clone size come straight from that table; D and trimming were deduced from the DNA. The sample lists about 670,000 clones; more than 80% were seen once. The chain has TRBV3-1 (or the pseudogene TRBV3-2) and TRBJ1-2, with D possibly TRBD1 on 5 matching bases. The clonotype comes from a woman aged 18 to 35 with acute or convalescent COVID-19. Sequencing used peripheral blood. CDR3 DNA sequence: TGTGCCAGCAGCCCTCAAGGAGGTCGGGGGACCTTC. Its protein is CASSPQGGRGTF.